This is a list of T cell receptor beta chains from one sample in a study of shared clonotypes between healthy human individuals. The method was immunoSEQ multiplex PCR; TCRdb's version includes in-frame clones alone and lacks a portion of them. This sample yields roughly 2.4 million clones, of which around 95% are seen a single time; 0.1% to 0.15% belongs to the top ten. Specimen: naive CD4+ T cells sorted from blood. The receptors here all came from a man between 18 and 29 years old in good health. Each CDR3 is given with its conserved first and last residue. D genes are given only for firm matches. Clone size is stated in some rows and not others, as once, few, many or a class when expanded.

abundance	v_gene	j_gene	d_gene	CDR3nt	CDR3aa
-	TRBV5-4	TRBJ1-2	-	TGTGCCAGCAGCTTGGAAGCCGGCTCCTATGGCTACACCTTC	CASSLEAGSYGYTF
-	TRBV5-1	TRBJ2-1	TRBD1	TGCGCCAGCAGCACGGAGAGGGGGCCGGGTAATGAGCAGTTCTTC	CASSTERGPGNEQFF
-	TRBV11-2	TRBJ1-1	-	TGTGCCAGCAGCTTATCCTCGAACACTGAAGCTTTCTTT	CASSLSSNTEAFF
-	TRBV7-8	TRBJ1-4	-	TGTGCCAGCAGCTTAGAACACAGGGTAACTAATGAAAAACTGTTTTTT	CASSLEHRVTNEKLFF
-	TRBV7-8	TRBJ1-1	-	TGTGCCAGCAGCTTAGTGGTGGGGGGAGCCACTGAAGCTTTCTTT	CASSLVVGGATEAFF
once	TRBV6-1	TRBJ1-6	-	TGTGCCAGCAGTGGGATAGGGACATCCAGCTCCTATAATTCACCCCTCCACTTT	CASSGIGTSSSYNSPLHF
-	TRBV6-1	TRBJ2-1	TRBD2	TGTGCCAGCAGTGAAGTGACTAGCGGCCCCAGCTCCTACAATGAGCAGTTCTTC	CASSEVTSGPSSYNEQFF
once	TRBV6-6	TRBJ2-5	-	TGTGCCAGCAGTTATATCGGTTCGGAGGGCCCGGTGTACTTC	CASSYIGSEGPVYF
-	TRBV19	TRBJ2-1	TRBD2	TGTGCCAGTAGTATAGTGACTAGCATTGAGCAGTTCTTC	CASSIVTSIEQFF
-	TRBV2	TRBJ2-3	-	TGTGCCAGCAATAGAGGGAAGGATACGCAGTATTTT	CASNRGKDTQYF
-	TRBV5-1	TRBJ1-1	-	TGCGCCAGCAGCTTGGAACCCCAGGGGTCGTTCACTGAAGCTTTCTTT	CASSLEPQGSFTEAFF
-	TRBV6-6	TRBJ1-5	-	TGTGCCAGCCTTAGGGGGAGCAATCAGCCCCAGCATTTT	CASLRGSNQPQHF
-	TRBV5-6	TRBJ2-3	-	TGTGCCAGCAGCTTGGGGCAGATCACAGATACGCAGTATTTT	CASSLGQITDTQYF
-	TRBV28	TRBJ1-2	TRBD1	TGTGCCAGCAGTCCGGACAGGGACGATGGCTACACCTTC	CASSPDRDDGYTF
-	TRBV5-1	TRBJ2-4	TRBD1	TGCGCCAGCAGCTTGGGACCCGGGACAGTGAAAAACATTCAGTACTTC	CASSLGPGTVKNIQYF
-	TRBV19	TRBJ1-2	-	TGTGCCAGCACAAAGGGTAACTATGGCTACACCTTC	CASTKGNYGYTF
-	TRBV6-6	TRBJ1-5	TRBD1	TGTGCCAGCAGTTACGACAGGGTTCAGCCCCAGCATTTT	CASSYDRVQPQHF
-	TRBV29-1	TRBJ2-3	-	TGCAGCGTTGAGGTAGGCGCAAGAGATACGCAGTATTTT	CSVEVGARDTQYF
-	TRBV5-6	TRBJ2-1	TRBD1	TGTGCCAGCAGCGTCCGGGACAGGGGGCAGGCAAGTGAGCAGTTCTTC	CASSVRDRGQASEQFF
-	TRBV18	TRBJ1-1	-	TGTGCCAGCTCCCTGGGCGGGAAGGACACTGAAGCTTTCTTT	CASSLGGKDTEAFF
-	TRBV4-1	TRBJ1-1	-	TGCGCCAGCAGCCAAGGAGGGGTGAACACTGAAGCTTTCTTT	CASSQGGVNTEAFF